The 30 T cell receptor beta chains below all came from one sample that was sequenced in a study of cytomegalovirus exposure and HLA in healthy donors. Both 60 Vbeta primers and 13 Jbeta primers went into the PCR. Sequenced by immunoSEQ multiplex PCR; TCRdb stores in-frame clones only, minus some. The sample includes 200,000 to 250,000 clones, roughly four fifths of them seen just once. The source material was PBMCs. The receptors come from a woman aged 40 to 50 in good health and CMV-seronegative.

This chain links TRBV27 with TRBJ1-6, with 10 positions matching TRBD1. The CDR3 has 16 amino acids. Per germline, CDR1 MNHEY and CDR2 SMNVEV (reference sequence). Trimming took 6 bases from V and 4 from J; bases not matched to a gene: 6. The CDR3 loop is CASRGTGAAYNSPLHF. In DNA form, the CDR3 reads TGTGCCAGCAGGGGGACAGGGGCGGCGTATAATTCACCCCTCCACTTT.

J is TRBJ2-2 and V is TRBV6-1; D perhaps matches TRBD1 (6 bases). V was trimmed by 3 bases and J by 7 bases, leaving 15 bases between them. The germline V gene has CDR1 MNHNS and CDR2 SASEGT. CDR3 size: 15 residues. For the CDR3, the DNA is TGTGCCAGCAGTGATTGGGCAGGGGTGGACGGGGAGCTGTTTTTT. It encodes CASSDWAGVDGELFF.

The gene calls are TRBV5-1 and TRBJ2-5; D is possibly TRBD1 (6 bases). The CDR3 runs 13 residues. The V gene lost 5 bases and the J gene lost 5 bases, with 13 bases spanning the gap. Germline CDR1 reads SGHRS; CDR2 reads YFSETQ. In DNA form, the CDR3 reads TGCGCCAGCAGTCAACAGGGAAGGGAGACCCAGTACTTC. Translated, it gives CASSQQGRETQYF. The full variable domain, rest sourced from reference TRBV5-1 and TRBJ2-5, is KAGVTQTPRYLIKTRGQQVTLSCSPISGHRSVSWYQQTPGQGLQFLFEYFSETQRNKGNFPGRFSGRQFSNSRSEMNVSTLELGDSALYLCASSQQGRETQYFGPGTRLLVL.

On this clone itself: Other DNA sequences in this specimen translate into the identical CDR3. The V and J genes are TRBV10-3 and TRBJ1-1; 7 bases are a match to TRBD1. The CDR3 is 14 amino acids. V lost 3 bases and J lost 0; bases outside the gene matches: 1. The V gene's germline CDR1 is ENHRY and CDR2 SYGVKD. CDR3 sequence: CAISDRGMNTEAFF. DNA of the CDR3: TGTGCCATCAGTGACAGGGGGATGAACACTGAAGCTTTCTTT.

The chain joins TRBV7-2 to TRBJ2-1, with 8 bases aligning to TRBD2. With V trimmed by 5 bases and J by 7 bases, 4 bases remained unmatched. Germline CDR1 SGHTA, CDR2 FQGNSA. The CDR3 contains 13 residues. The CDR3: CASSRGGRNEQFF. As DNA, the CDR3 is TGTGCCAGCAGCCGGGGGGGCAGGAATGAGCAGTTCTTC. The full variable domain, completed using reference TRBV7-2 and TRBJ2-1, is GAGVSQSPSNKVTEKGKDVELRCDPISGHTALYWYRQSLGQGLEFLIYFQGNSAPDKSGLPSDRFSAERTGGSVSTLTIQRTQQEDSAVYLCASSRGGRNEQFFGPGTRLTVL.

The chain joins TRBV5-1 to TRBJ1-1; TRBD1 matches at 8 bases. Germline V CDR1 and CDR2: SGHRS, YFSETQ. The CDR3 has 14 residues. V lost 3 bases, J lost 1 base, and 2 bases stayed unmatched. CDR3 in DNA: TGCGCCAGCAGCTCCGGGACAGGGAACACTGAAGCTTTCTTT. It codes for CASSSGTGNTEAFF.

This chain connects TRBV28 to TRBJ1-2; D uncertain. The CDR3 contains 13 residues. V dropped 1 base and J dropped 4 bases, with 7 bases sitting between them. The germline V gene encodes CDR1 MDHEN and CDR2 SYDVKM. CDR3 protein: CASSLSGPYGYTF. The CDR3 bases are TGTGCCAGCAGTTTATCGGGTCCCTATGGCTACACCTTC.

The chain combines TRBV28 with TRBJ1-3, with D maybe TRBD1 (5 bases). Trimming cost V 7 bases and J 1 base, with 11 bases left between them. This CDR3 is built from 14 residues. Germline CDR1 MDHEN, CDR2 SYDVKM. CDR3 amino acids: CASTSQGSGNTIYF. The CDR3 DNA reads as TGTGCCAGCACTTCTCAGGGTTCTGGAAACACCATATATTTT.

The chain is built from TRBV6-5 and TRBJ2-1; TRBD2 is a possible D gene (6 bases). Trimming took off 4 bases at V and 5 bases at J, with 15 bases between the two ends. The CDR3 consists of 15 residues. Germline CDR1 and CDR2: MNHEY and SVGAGI. This CDR3 is CASSSAYRGNNEQFF. The CDR3 nucleotides read TGTGCCAGCAGTTCGGCCTACCGGGGGAACAATGAGCAGTTCTTC.

This clone occurred a few times. As DNA, the CDR3 is TGTGCCAGCAGATGGGAGGCGTACCACACAGATACGCAGTATTTT. Amino acid sequence: CASRWEAYHTDTQYF. V gene TRBV2 combines with J gene TRBJ2-3; D may be TRBD2 (6 bases). Trimming pared 6 bases from V and 2 bases from J, leaving 15 bases between. CDR3 length: 15 residues. Germline V gives CDR1 SNHLY, CDR2 FYNNEI.

Of note for this clone: One junction end does not reproduce the germline sequence, and a read error may be involved. The chain employs TRBV18 and TRBJ2-6, with TRBD2 as a possible D gene (5 bases). The germline V gene has CDR1 KGHSH and CDR2 LQKENI. The CDR3 has 17 amino acids. The CDR3 is CASSPLGVSSGANVLTF. The CDR3 nucleotides are TGTGCCAGCTCGCCACTAGGAGTCAGCTCTGGGGCCAACGTCCTGACTTTC.

This sequence joins TRBV5-1 and TRBJ1-1, with a possible D match to TRBD1 (6 bases). Trimming cost V 3 bases and J 1 base, with 16 bases left between them. CDR3 length: 16 amino acids. Germline assignment: CDR1 SGHRS and CDR2 YFSETQ. The CDR3 loop is CASSSPYKQGNTEAFF. DNA for the CDR3: TGCGCCAGCAGCTCACCCTACAAACAGGGGAACACTGAAGCTTTCTTT.

This sequence joins TRBV6-5 and TRBJ2-2; D is undetermined. There are 14 residues in the CDR3. Germline CDR1 reads MNHEY; CDR2 reads SVGAGI. With 4 bases removed from V and 5 bases from J, the gap between germline ends came to 11 bases. CDR3 nucleotide sequence: TGTGCCAGCAGTTTCAGATACGATACCGGGGAGCTGTTTTTT. Encoded protein: CASSFRYDTGELFF.

CDR3 in amino acids: CASSSWTTTYEQYF. The DNA for the CDR3 is TGTGCCAGCAGTTCCTGGACAACTACCTACGAGCAGTACTTC. The chain uses TRBV6-1 and TRBJ2-7; TRBD1 might be the D (5 bases). The V end lost 5 bases, the J end lost 2 bases, and 13 bases lay between the germline ends. Per the germline V gene, CDR1 is MNHNS and CDR2 is SASEGT. CDR3 size: 14 residues.

V and J are TRBV30 and TRBJ1-1; D gene unclear. The CDR3 has 11 residues. The ends were cut back, 5 bases at V and 1 base at J, with 5 bases in the middle. Germline V gene lookup returns CDR1 GTSNPN and CDR2 SVGIG (reference sequence). CDR3 amino acids: CAWFRNTEAFF. The CDR3 coding sequence is TGTGCCTGGTTCAGGAACACTGAAGCTTTCTTT. The full variable domain, its missing parts supplied by reference TRBV30 and TRBJ1-1, is SQTIHQWPATLVQPVGSPLSLECTVEGTSNPNLYWYRQAAGRGLQLLFYSVGIGQISSEVPQNLSASRPQDRQFILSSKKLLLSDSGFYLCAWFRNTEAFFGQGTRLTVV.

The V gene is TRBV2, the J gene TRBJ2-1; tentative D call: TRBD2 (5 bases). Trimming stripped 4 bases from V and 2 bases from J, with 15 bases between. The CDR3 sequence is 16 residues long. The germline CDR1 and CDR2 sequences are SNHLY and FYNNEI. This CDR3 reads CASSGSGIRAYNEQFF. In DNA form, the CDR3 reads TGTGCCAGCAGTGGGTCCGGGATCCGCGCCTACAATGAGCAGTTCTTC. The entire variable domain, with the rest obtained from reference TRBV2 and TRBJ2-1, is as follows: EPEVTQTPSHQVTQMGQEVILRCVPISNHLYFYWYRQILGQKVEFLVSFYNNEISEKSEIFDDQFSVERPDGSNFTLKIRSTKLEDSAMYFCASSGSGIRAYNEQFFGPGTRLTVL.

CDR3 amino acids: CASSPQGQPNQPQHF. Written as DNA, the CDR3 is TGTGCCAGCAGTCCGCAGGGACAGCCGAATCAGCCCCAGCATTTT. The rearrangement links TRBV2 to TRBJ1-5; TRBD1 matches at 7 bases. In germline, CDR1 is SNHLY, CDR2 FYNNEI. V shed 5 bases, J shed 4 bases, and the junction held 8 bases outside the gene matches. CDR3 length equals 15 residues.

This rearrangement joins TRBV20-1 to TRBJ1-1, with TRBD1 identical over 9 bases. The V and J ends lost 5 bases and 10 bases, in that order; junction bases with no gene match: 5. In germline, CDR1 is DFQATT, CDR2 SNEGSKA (reference sequence). This CDR3 spans 11 amino acids. This CDR3 is CSARQGGRAFF. CDR3 DNA sequence: TGCAGTGCTCGACAGGGGGGACGAGCTTTCTTT.

This clone appeared a single time. This chain uses TRBV9 with TRBJ1-6, with D perhaps TRBD1 (5 bases). Germline V gives CDR1 SGDLS, CDR2 YYNGEE. The CDR3 totals 14 residues. V was cut by 4 bases and J by 4 bases, with 9 bases left in between. For the CDR3, the DNA is TGTGCCAGCAGCTCGACAGAATATAATTCACCCCTCCACTTT. It codes for CASSSTEYNSPLHF. The full variable domain, its missing parts supplied by reference TRBV9 and TRBJ1-6, is DSGVTQTPKHLITATGQRVTLRCSPRSGDLSVYWYQQSLDQGLQFLIQYYNGEERAKGNILERFSAQQFPDLHSELNLSSLELGDSALYFCASSSTEYNSPLHFGNGTRLTVT.

The CDR3 loop reads CASSQDRGRVNTEAFF. The DNA for the CDR3 is TGTGCCAGCAGCCAGGACAGGGGGCGAGTGAACACTGAAGCTTTCTTT. V usage is TRBV7-6 and J usage is TRBJ1-1, with 11 nucleotides matching TRBD1. This CDR3 is built from 16 residues. Germline V gene sequence: CDR1 SGHVS, CDR2 FNYEAQ. With V trimmed by 5 bases and J by 0 bases, 5 bases remained unmatched.

The chain couples TRBV6-5 to TRBJ1-6; D is undetermined. CDR3 length equals 15 residues. Germline V lookup: CDR1 MNHEY, CDR2 SVGAGI. V was trimmed by 6 bases and J by 10 bases, leaving 19 bases between them. The CDR3 DNA reads as TGTGCCAGCAGACCGGGGTGGCAGGTGGGATCACCCCTCCACTTT. This sequence encodes CASRPGWQVGSPLHF.

The chain links TRBV5-5 to TRBJ1-2; D might be TRBD1 (5 bases). The V end was cut by 4 bases, the J end by 2 bases, with 12 bases between. There are 14 residues in the CDR3. The germline V gene has CDR1 SGHKS and CDR2 YYEKEE (reference sequence). This chain's CDR3 is CASSPWGVNYGYTF. The CDR3 DNA is TGTGCCAGCAGCCCTTGGGGGGTGAACTATGGCTACACCTTC.

In its sample, this clone was seen a few times. The CDR3 DNA follows: TGCGCCAGCAGCGCCGGGACTACGCTCCAAGAGACCCAGTACTTC. It encodes CASSAGTTLQETQYF. This chain joins TRBV5-1 and TRBJ2-5, with TRBD2 identical over 7 bases. The CDR3 is made up of 15 amino acids. The V segment lost 4 bases and the J segment 1 base; nucleotides outside the gene matches: 7. Germline lookup yields CDR1 SGHRS and CDR2 YFSETQ.

The V gene is TRBV9, the J gene TRBJ1-5, with a tentative D call TRBD1 (6 bases). The V end was cut by 4 bases, the J end by 8 bases, with 16 bases between. The CDR3 is 14 residues long. Germline CDR1 and CDR2: SGDLS and YYNGEE. The CDR3 DNA reads as TGTGCCAGCAGCCCGGTGGGGGCTGGGGAGCCCCAGCATTTT. It codes for CASSPVGAGEPQHF.

The rearrangement links TRBV21-1 to TRBJ1-5. TRBV21-1 is marked as a pseudogene. The CDR3 has 15 residues. DNA for the CDR3: TGTGCCAGCAGCCAAGCCCGGAGGGGCAATCAGCCCCAGCATTTT. Translated, it gives CASSQARRGNQPQHF.

This clone was observed once. The V call is TRBV7-9, the J call TRBJ1-2; the match to TRBD1 covers 8 bases. Unmatched junction bases numbered 10, after V lost 4 bases and J lost 6 bases. The CDR3 has 15 amino acids. Germline V gives CDR1 SEHNR, CDR2 FQNEAQ (reference sequence). Here the CDR3 reads CASSSQQGDVNGYTF. The CDR3 DNA follows: TGTGCCAGCAGCTCTCAACAGGGGGACGTTAATGGCTACACCTTC.

The chain recombines TRBV19 with TRBJ1-2; possible D gene TRBD1, 5 bases. Trimming left V 7 bases short and J 2 bases short, with 17 bases between. The CDR3 runs to 15 residues. In germline, CDR1 is LNHDA, CDR2 SQIVND (reference sequence). The CDR3 here is CASKQQDLGNYGYTF. CDR3 DNA: TGTGCCAGTAAACAACAGGATTTGGGGAACTATGGCTACACCTTC.

Here the CDR3 reads CASSQGARGLQYF. CDR3 DNA sequence: TGTGCCAGCAGCCAAGGGGCTAGGGGGCTGCAGTACTTC. This chain uses TRBV2 with TRBJ2-7, with 7 bases lining up with TRBD1. This CDR3 has 13 amino acids. Germline trimming cut 6 bases from V and 9 bases from J; bases unmatched to any gene: 11. The germline gives CDR1 SNHLY, CDR2 FYNNEI.

The chain employs TRBV7-9 and TRBJ1-5, with D tentatively TRBD1 (5 bases). V gave up 5 bases and J gave up 6 bases, with 26 bases separating them. This CDR3 contains 18 residues. The germline gives CDR1 SEHNR, CDR2 FQNEAQ (reference sequence). CDR3 sequence: CASSPIPGGGASGQPQHF. The CDR3 coding sequence is TGTGCCAGCAGCCCAATCCCCGGGGGAGGGGCCTCGGGTCAGCCCCAGCATTTT. The full variable domain, its missing parts supplied by reference TRBV7-9 and TRBJ1-5, is DTGVSQNPRHKITKRGQNVTFRCDPISEHNRLYWYRQTLGQGPEFLTYFQNEAQLEKSRLLSDRFSAERPKGSFSTLEIQRTEQGDSAMYLCASSPIPGGGASGQPQHFGDGTRLSIL.

The V gene is TRBV7-9, the J gene TRBJ1-2, with a weak D call TRBD1 (5 bases). The ends were cut back, 5 bases at V and 13 bases at J, with 17 bases in the middle. Germline V gene lookup returns CDR1 SEHNR and CDR2 FQNEAQ (reference sequence). This CDR3 contains 12 residues. The CDR3 loop is CASSPISAGCTF. The CDR3, as DNA: TGTGCCAGCAGCCCTATATCGGCAGGGTGCACCTTC.